This entry lists 17 T cell receptor beta chains sequenced from one sample in a study of post-analysis software for immune sequencing data. Study results and caveats: Compared with controls, patients had more of roughly five TRBV segments, including TRBV5-6, TRBV5-1 and TRBV20-1.

Their specific antigens are unknown. Unique molecular identifiers had been added to the TCR beta cDNA libraries. TCRdb re-called the PCR reads with MiXCR, one entry per CDR3 protein. In the table there are approximately 770,000 distinct CDR3 sequences, 40% to 55% of which are singletons. The sample was blood. The source of these receptors is a girl under 18 with multiple sclerosis.

CDR3 protein: CASSLGTGTGGFGYTF. CDR3 DNA sequence: TGTGCCAGCAGCTTAGGAACCGGGACAGGGGGTTTTGGCTACACCTTC. The chain couples TRBV7-6 to TRBJ1-2; TRBD1 agrees at 11 bases. CDR3 length equals 16 residues. The germline CDR1 and CDR2 sequences are SGHVS and FNYEAQ. V lost 1 base to trimming and J lost 7 bases; unmatched junction nucleotides: 8.

This chain joins TRBV19 and TRBJ1-5; a weak D match, TRBD1 (6 bases). The CDR3 extends over 15 amino acids. Germline lookup yields CDR1 LNHDA and CDR2 SQIVND (reference sequence). The V gene lost 1 base and the J gene lost 1 base, with 8 bases spanning the gap. CDR3: CASSIGQASNQPQHF. The DNA for the CDR3 is TGTGCCAGTAGTATAGGACAGGCCAGCAATCAGCCCCAGCATTTT. Supplemented by reference TRBV19 and TRBJ1-5, the full variable domain reads DGGITQSPKYLFRKEGQNVTLSCEQNLNHDAMYWYRQDPGQGLRLIYYSQIVNDFQKGDIAEGYSVSREKKESFPLTVTSAQKNPTAFYLCASSIGQASNQPQHFGDGTRLSIL.

With respect to this clonotype: One end of the junction fails to match germline, which may point to a read error. The chain joins TRBV7-6 to TRBJ1-5; D is undetermined. The germline gives CDR1 SGHVS, CDR2 FNYEAQ. The CDR3 has 14 amino acids. Here the CDR3 reads CASSPRHGDQPQHF. DNA for the CDR3: TGTGCCAGCAGCCCCAGACATGGGGATCAGCCCCAGCATTTC.

The rearrangement joins TRBV7-6 to TRBJ1-2; D is possibly TRBD1 (5 bases). Germline CDR1 reads SGHVS; CDR2 reads FNYEAQ. The V end was cut by 2 bases, the J end by 8 bases, with 18 bases between. The CDR3 runs to 15 residues. The CDR3 coding sequence is TGTGCCAGCAGCTTAAGTACGGGAGGGGAACGCGGCTACACCTTC. As protein: CASSLSTGGERGYTF.

V gene TRBV12-3 or TRBV12-4 combines with J gene TRBJ1-6; D unclear. The CDR3 is 14 residues long. The V gene lost 7 bases and the J gene lost 8 bases, with 15 bases spanning the gap. DNA of the CDR3: TGTGCCAGCACCCTAGACATAAGGGATTCACCCCTCCACTTT. Translation gives CASTLDIRDSPLHF.

The chain employs TRBV7-9 and TRBJ2-7; 8 nucleotides align to TRBD1. J was trimmed by 2 bases and V by 4 bases; bases with no gene match: 7. Germline lookup yields CDR1 SEHNR and CDR2 FQNEAQ (reference sequence). The length of the CDR3 is 15 residues. CDR3: CASSSRDRLPYEQYF. The CDR3 DNA reads TGTGCCAGCAGCTCCCGGGACAGGTTGCCCTACGAGCAGTACTTC. Based on the CDR3 plus reference TRBV7-9 and TRBJ2-7, the full variable domain is DTGVSQNPRHKITKRGQNVTFRCDPISEHNRLYWYRQTLGQGPEFLTYFQNEAQLEKSRLLSDRFSAERPKGSFSTLEIQRTEQGDSAMYLCASSSRDRLPYEQYFGPGTRLTVT.

CDR3 sequence reads: CASRAPSSYEQYF. The CDR3 DNA reads as TGCGCCAGCCGGGCCCCTAGCTCCTACGAGCAGTACTTC. The V call is TRBV5-1, the J call TRBJ2-7; no clear D gene. CDR3 length equals 13 residues. From germline, CDR1 is SGHRS and CDR2 YFSETQ. Trimming pared 7 bases from V and 0 bases from J, leaving 11 bases between.

The chain joins TRBV20-1 to TRBJ1-1, with 12 bases identical to TRBD1. Germline CDR1 is DFQATT and CDR2 is SNEGSKA (reference sequence). The CDR3 has 14 amino acids. V was pared by 4 bases and J by 4 bases, with 4 bases of the junction left unmatched. The CDR3 loop is CSATGQGASTEAFF. In DNA, the CDR3 is TGCAGTGCTACGGGACAGGGGGCAAGCACTGAAGCTTTCTTT.

V is TRBV29-1 and J is TRBJ2-7; no clear D gene. The ends were cut back, 7 bases at V and 3 bases at J, with 10 bases in the middle. Germline CDR1 reads SQVTM; CDR2 reads ANQGSEA. The CDR3 is 11 residues long. This CDR3 reads CSAGTYYEQYF. In nucleotides, the CDR3 is TGCAGCGCCGGTACCTACTACGAGCAGTACTTC.

The chain couples TRBV5-1 to TRBJ2-3; TRBD2 agrees at 9 bases. The ends lost 2 bases at V and 2 bases at J; junction bases unmatched: 3. CDR1 is SGHRS and CDR2 is YFSETQ in the germline V gene. The CDR3 has 15 amino acids. The CDR3 DNA reads TGCGCCAGCAGCTTCGGCGGGGGGGACACAGATACGCAGTATTTT. It specifies CASSFGGGDTDTQYF.

The V gene is TRBV6-6, the J gene TRBJ1-4; 8 nucleotides line up with TRBD1. Trimming removed 2 bases from V and 8 bases from J; junction bases left unmatched: 4. Germline CDR1 and CDR2: MNHNY and SVGAGI (reference sequence). The CDR3 is made up of 14 amino acids. DNA of the CDR3: TGTGCCAGCAGTTACGGGACAGGCGGGGAAAAACTGTTTTTT. Protein: CASSYGTGGEKLFF.

This chain links TRBV24-1 with TRBJ2-4, with D tentatively TRBD2 (5 bases). Germline V gene sequence: CDR1 KGHDR, CDR2 SFDVKD. The CDR3 length is 14 residues. V shed 5 bases and J shed 1 base, with 8 bases lying between them. CDR3: CATSGEGAKNIQYF. In nucleotides, the CDR3 is TGTGCCACCAGTGGCGAGGGTGCCAAAAACATTCAGTACTTC.

This clonotype appeared a few times. The V and J genes are TRBV7-6 and TRBJ2-3; 10 nucleotides align to TRBD2. The CDR3 loop spans 16 amino acids. Germline CDR1 SGHVS, CDR2 FNYEAQ. With V trimmed by 6 bases and J by 3 bases, 9 bases remained unmatched. The CDR3 DNA reads as TGTGCCAGCAGTCAGGCGGCTAGCGGGAGTACAGATACGCAGTATTTT. Protein: CASSQAASGSTDTQYF. The entire variable domain, with the rest obtained from reference TRBV7-6 and TRBJ2-3, is as follows: GAGVSQSPRYKVTKRGQDVALRCDPISGHVSLYWYRQALGQGPEFLTYFNYEAQQDKSGLPNDRFSAERPEGSISTLTIQRTEQRDSAMYRCASSQAASGSTDTQYFGPGTRLTVL.

The rearrangement joins TRBV20-1 to TRBJ2-7, with D possibly TRBD1 on 5 matching bases. The better agreement between TRBJ2-5 and the DNA end casts doubt on the J call. The germline CDR1 and CDR2 sequences are DFQATT and SNEGSKA (reference sequence). The CDR3 extends over 13 amino acids. The CDR3 region has the DNA TGCAGTGCCCGCAGACCCAGGGAAGAGACCCAGTACTTC. Protein sequence: CSARRPREETQYF.

The rearrangement joins TRBV6-2 or TRBV6-3 to TRBJ2-7; no clear D gene. The CDR3 totals 13 residues. Trimming cost V 2 bases and J 2 bases, with 7 bases left between them. CDR1 and CDR2 from the germline V gene are MNHEY and SVGEGT. The CDR3 DNA reads as TGTGCCAGCAGTTACCAGAGGACCTACGAGCAGTACTTC. This encodes CASSYQRTYEQYF.

The rearrangement links TRBV29-1 to TRBJ2-7; D gene ambiguous. With 5 bases removed from V and 3 bases from J, the gap between germline ends came to 14 bases. The CDR3 covers 13 residues. Germline values: CDR1 SQVTM, CDR2 ANQGSEA. The CDR3 nucleotides read TGCAGCGTTCGGATAGGGATCTACTACGAGCAGTACTTC. Translated: CSVRIGIYYEQYF.

This clonotype was seen a handful of times. This sequence joins TRBV5-8 and TRBJ2-7; D gene ambiguous. This CDR3 is built from 16 residues. The germline CDR1 and CDR2 sequences are SGHTS and YDEGEE. V shed 0 bases and J shed 1 base, with 14 bases lying between them. The CDR3 here is CASSLALSGSSYEQYF. The CDR3 nucleotides read TGTGCCAGCAGCTTGGCACTTAGTGGCTCTTCCTACGAGCAGTACTTC.